These 31 T cell receptor beta chains were sequenced from one sample in a study of blood T cell repertoires in COVID-19. The data were produced by immunoSEQ multiplex PCR, yet TCRdb's version contains in-frame clones alone and is incomplete. The table lists over 200,000 clones, roughly 90% of them singletons. What was sequenced was peripheral blood. These receptors came from a man between 60 and 75 years old who had recovered from COVID-19.

The gene calls are TRBV3-1 (or the pseudogene TRBV3-2) and TRBJ2-5, with a weak D call TRBD2 (6 bases). V dropped 4 bases and J dropped 2 bases, with 11 bases sitting between them. The CDR3 runs 14 residues. Germline V lookup: CDR1 LGHDT, CDR2 YNNKEL (reference sequence). CDR3 amino acids: CASSPRRGQETQYF. The CDR3 coding sequence is TGTGCCAGCAGCCCCCGCCGGGGGCAAGAGACCCAGTACTTC.

In the case of this clone: The junction shows a germline mismatch at one end, possibly a read error. The V and J genes are TRBV28 and TRBJ1-3; D remains unclear. This CDR3 contains 15 residues. Germline loops: CDR1 MDHEN, CDR2 SYDVKM. The CDR3 loop reads CASNLSRGSGNTIYF. In nucleotides, the CDR3 is TGTGCCAGCAATTTATCCCGGGGCTCTGGAAACACCATATATTTT. Using reference TRBV28 and TRBJ1-3 for the parts outside the CDR3, the full variable domain is DVKVTQSSRYLVKRTGEKVFLECVQDMDHENMFWYRQDPGLGLRLIYFSYDVKMKEKGDIPEGYSVSREKKERFSLILESASTNQTSMYLCASNLSRGSGNTIYFGEGSWLTVV.

For the CDR3, the DNA is TGTGCCAGCAGCTACCGGGACAGGGGCCTTAAAGGGGTCGAGCAGTACTTC. This sequence encodes CASSYRDRGLKGVEQYF. V usage is TRBV13 and J usage is TRBJ2-7; 10 bases match TRBD1. Losses at the gene ends were 4 bases for V and 6 bases for J; bases not matched to a gene: 15. The CDR3 length is 17 residues. Germline V gene sequence: CDR1 PRHDT, CDR2 FYEKMQ (reference sequence).

This chain uses TRBV6-2 or TRBV6-3 with TRBJ2-5; 7 nucleotides align to TRBD1. The V gene's germline CDR1 is MNHEY and CDR2 SVGEGT. V trimming: 5 bases; J trimming: 5 bases; junction bases outside the gene matches: 14. The CDR3 has 16 amino acids. CDR3 sequence reads: CASSQRRQGNRETQYF. Here the CDR3 DNA reads TGTGCCAGCAGTCAACGCCGACAGGGTAATCGGGAGACCCAGTACTTC.

The gene calls are TRBV12-3 or TRBV12-4 and TRBJ2-1, with D uncertain. CDR3 size: 12 residues. Trimming took off 3 bases at V and 9 bases at J, with 9 bases between the two ends. DNA for the CDR3: TGTGCCAGCAGTTTGATGCCAGGTGAGCAGTTCTTC. Amino acid sequence: CASSLMPGEQFF.

This rearrangement joins TRBV19 to TRBJ2-7; weak D call: TRBD1 (6 bases). CDR3 length: 16 residues. V shed 4 bases and J shed 0 bases, with 16 bases lying between them. Germline CDR1 and CDR2: LNHDA and SQIVND (reference sequence). The DNA of the CDR3 is TGTGCCAGTAGTAGGGGGCTGTCCGGGATCTCCTACGAGCAGTACTTC. This translates into CASSRGLSGISYEQYF.

The gene calls are TRBV27 and TRBJ2-5, with D possibly being TRBD1 (5 bases). V was shortened by 1 base and J by 3 bases, with 15 bases between the two germline ends. CDR3 length: 16 residues. Germline V lookup: CDR1 MNHEY, CDR2 SMNVEV (reference sequence). CDR3 residues: CASSLFPRQGKETQYF. The CDR3 region has the DNA TGTGCCAGCAGTTTATTTCCGAGGCAGGGAAAAGAGACCCAGTACTTC.

The V gene is TRBV11-2, the J gene TRBJ2-7; D unresolved. Germline-derived CDR1 and CDR2 are SGHAT and FQNNGV. This CDR3 comprises 15 residues. V lost 0 bases to trimming and J lost 2 bases, with 11 bases between them. Here the CDR3 DNA reads TGTGCCAGCAGCTTAGATCCGGCGGCTGCCTACGAGCAGTACTTC. Its translation is CASSLDPAAAYEQYF.

This clone was seen a single time. The chain links TRBV5-1 to TRBJ2-1, with a possible D match to TRBD2 (6 bases). The CDR3 length is 14 residues. V lost 3 bases and J 5 bases, leaving 12 bases between the germline ends. From germline, CDR1 is SGHRS and CDR2 YFSETQ. The CDR3 loop is CASSWGLLDNEQFF. The CDR3 coding sequence is TGCGCCAGCAGCTGGGGACTTCTCGACAATGAGCAGTTCTTC.

Here the CDR3 reads CAWKPGLAGNYEQYF. CDR3 nucleotide sequence: TGTGCCTGGAAACCGGGACTAGCGGGAAACTACGAGCAGTACTTC. J is TRBJ2-7 and V is TRBV30, with TRBD2 matching 13 bases. This CDR3 has 15 amino acids. Trimming at V came to 4 bases and at J to 3 bases, leaving 6 bases not matched to a gene. CDR1 GTSNPN and CDR2 SVGIG come from the germline V gene (reference sequence).

The gene calls are TRBV6-6 and TRBJ2-3; possibly TRBD2 for D (5 bases). The CDR3 sequence is 15 residues long. V lost 4 bases to trimming and J lost 1 base, with 12 bases between them. Germline V gene lookup returns CDR1 MNHNY and CDR2 SVGAGI (reference sequence). CDR3 bases: TGTGCCAGCAGTTCACCCCCCGGGGGCACAGATACGCAGTATTTT. Translating gives CASSSPPGGTDTQYF.

The chain joins TRBV5-1 to TRBJ2-1, with TRBD2 matching 8 bases. Germline assignment: CDR1 SGHRS and CDR2 YFSETQ. V dropped 7 bases and J dropped 9; count of bases not matched to a gene: 9. The CDR3 totals 13 residues. CDR3 loop: CASGPGGAGEQFF. The CDR3, as DNA: TGCGCCAGCGGACCCGGGGGGGCAGGTGAGCAGTTCTTC.

The table lists this clone with a few counts. The chain uses TRBV12-5 and TRBJ1-1; maybe TRBD1 (6 bases). Germline V lookup: CDR1 LGHNT, CDR2 FRNRAP. Trimming took off 6 bases at V and 0 bases at J, with 8 bases between the two ends. This CDR3 region has 13 residues. The CDR3 DNA is TGTGCTAGTGGAACAGGGTTGAACACTGAAGCTTTCTTT. Protein product: CASGTGLNTEAFF.

This chain uses TRBV27 with TRBJ2-2; 8 bases are shared with TRBD1. Germline V lookup: CDR1 MNHEY, CDR2 SMNVEV (reference sequence). This CDR3 contains 14 residues. The V segment lost 6 bases and the J segment 4 bases; nucleotides outside the gene matches: 4. This chain's CDR3 is CASSGQGRTGELFF. The DNA of the CDR3 is TGTGCCAGCAGCGGACAGGGACGCACCGGGGAGCTGTTTTTT.

This clone was seen only once. The chain couples TRBV27 to TRBJ2-7, with 7 bases fitting TRBD1. CDR3 length: 15 amino acids. Losses at the gene ends were 1 base for V and 4 bases for J; bases not matched to a gene: 7. Germline V gives CDR1 MNHEY, CDR2 SMNVEV (reference sequence). The CDR3 reads CASSLFRDRRYEQYF. The CDR3 DNA reads TGTGCCAGCAGTTTATTCCGGGACAGACGTTACGAGCAGTACTTC.

This chain links TRBV27 with TRBJ1-1, with 8 bases matching TRBD1. The CDR3 loop spans 14 amino acids. Per germline, CDR1 MNHEY and CDR2 SMNVEV (reference sequence). V lost 5 bases and J lost 4; bases outside the gene matches: 6. The CDR3 DNA sequence: TGTGCCAGCAGTACAGGACAGGGACGCACTGAAGCTTTCTTT. This encodes CASSTGQGRTEAFF.

The chain carries TRBV2 and TRBJ1-6; TRBD1 is a possible D gene (6 bases). CDR1 is SNHLY and CDR2 is FYNNEI in the germline V gene. Trimming pared 6 bases from V and 9 bases from J, leaving 18 bases between. This CDR3 region has 15 residues. Written as DNA, the CDR3 is TGTGCCAGCAGCCGATGGACAGCTGGGGGTTCACCCCTCCACTTT. Its protein product is CASSRWTAGGSPLHF.

This chain links TRBV4-1 with TRBJ2-7, with 7 bases that match TRBD2. CDR3 size: 18 residues. The junction had 11 bases not matched to a gene; V was cut back by 0 bases and J by 0 bases. Germline V gives CDR1 MGHRA, CDR2 YSYEKL. This chain's CDR3 is CASSQEPLAETLSYEQYF. CDR3 nucleotides: TGCGCCAGCAGCCAAGAACCCCTAGCGGAAACCCTCTCCTACGAGCAGTACTTC.

The genes are TRBV7-9 and TRBJ1-4, with 9 bases fitting TRBD1. The V gene's germline CDR1 is SEHNR and CDR2 FQNEAQ (reference sequence). This CDR3 is 15 amino acids long. V lost 1 base and J lost 8; bases outside the gene matches: 5. CDR3 in amino acids: CASSLGQGVGEKLFF. The CDR3 region has the DNA TGTGCCAGCAGCTTAGGACAGGGGGTCGGAGAAAAACTGTTTTTT.

In DNA, the CDR3 is TGTGCCAGCTCACCGGGCCTGCCCTACGAGCAGTACTTC. This sequence encodes CASSPGLPYEQYF. The V gene is TRBV18, the J gene TRBJ2-7; no clear D. There are 13 residues in the CDR3. Between the trimmed V and J ends, which lost 3 bases and 2 bases, there was a span of 8 bases. Germline lookup yields CDR1 KGHSH and CDR2 LQKENI.

The genes are TRBV18 and TRBJ1-2; D is unclear. Germline V CDR1 and CDR2: KGHSH, LQKENI. CDR3 length: 13 amino acids. Trimming cost V 2 bases and J 3 bases, with 7 bases left between them. Here the CDR3 DNA reads TGTGCCAGCTCACCAAACAATTACTATGGCTACACCTTC. It is translated as CASSPNNYYGYTF.

On this clone itself: Its ends do not fully match the called genes, so a read error is possible. The V and J genes are TRBV7-7 and TRBJ2-2; D uncertain. This CDR3 has 13 amino acids. The V gene's germline CDR1 is SSHAT and CDR2 FNYEAQ (reference sequence). CDR3 region: CASSLADTGELFF. CDR3 DNA: TGTGCTAGCAGCTTAGCCGACACCGGGGAGCTGTTTTTT.

The chain carries TRBV18 and TRBJ2-3; maybe TRBD2 (5 bases). CDR1 and CDR2 (germline): KGHSH, LQKENI. V lost 2 bases and J lost 6, with 6 bases in between. This CDR3 region has 12 residues. In DNA, the CDR3 is TGTGCCAGCTCACCAAGCGGCGATACGCAGTATTTT. Encoded protein: CASSPSGDTQYF.

V gene TRBV18 combines with J gene TRBJ1-2, with TRBD1 matching over 7 bases. Germline loops: CDR1 KGHSH, CDR2 LQKENI. The CDR3 runs 13 residues. Germline trimming cut 11 bases from V and 6 bases from J; bases unmatched to any gene: 12. CDR3 nucleotides: TGTGCCTCCCTCCAAATTACAGGGGATGGCTACACCTTC. Its translation is CASLQITGDGYTF. Based on the CDR3 plus reference TRBV18 and TRBJ1-2, the full variable domain is NAGVMQNPRHLVRRRGQEARLRCSPMKGHSHVYWYRQLPEEGLKFMVYLQKENIIDESGMPKERFSAEFPKEGPSILRIQQVVRGDSAAYFCASLQITGDGYTFGSGTRLTVV.

This sequence joins TRBV18 and TRBJ2-1, with D maybe TRBD2 (6 bases). The germline V and J ends were trimmed by 3 bases and 6 bases, with 24 bases remaining between them. The CDR3 contains 18 residues. Germline V lookup: CDR1 KGHSH, CDR2 LQKENI. The CDR3 sequence: CASSPSRGYQNIVNEQFF. The CDR3 nucleotides read TGTGCCAGCTCACCTAGTCGGGGGTATCAGAACATCGTCAATGAGCAGTTCTTC.

Details on this clone: The sample contains more than one DNA sequence encoding this CDR3. This chain joins TRBV9 and TRBJ1-3; 7 bases fit TRBD1. The CDR3 runs to 14 residues. The V gene end was trimmed by 3 bases and the J gene end by 2 bases; junction bases not matched to a gene: 2. Per the germline V gene, CDR1 is SGDLS and CDR2 is YYNGEE. The CDR3 region is CASSDTGAGNTIYF. The CDR3, as DNA: TGTGCCAGCAGCGATACAGGGGCTGGAAACACCATATATTTT.

There are a few counts of this clone. V and J are TRBV5-1 and TRBJ2-7, with 10 bases matching TRBD2. V gave up 0 bases and J gave up 0 bases; unmatched junction bases: 9. The CDR3 is 18 amino acids. Germline V gene lookup returns CDR1 SGHRS and CDR2 YFSETQ. As DNA, the CDR3 is TGCGCCAGCAGCTTGGAGGCTAGCGGGAGCCCTTTCTCCTACGAGCAGTACTTC. The encoded protein is CASSLEASGSPFSYEQYF.

The V call is TRBV19, the J call TRBJ1-3; D gene unclear. V was cut by 6 bases and J by 7 bases, with 16 bases left in between. The CDR3 is 14 amino acids. Per germline, CDR1 LNHDA and CDR2 SQIVND (reference sequence). The CDR3 sequence: CASSAQDVRNTIYF. CDR3 DNA: TGTGCCAGTAGCGCCCAGGATGTAAGGAACACCATATATTTT.

This chain joins TRBV7-9 and TRBJ1-2, with no clear D. Trimming left V 1 base short and J 1 base short, with 13 bases between. CDR1 and CDR2 (germline): SEHNR, FQNEAQ (reference sequence). The CDR3 runs to 16 residues. The CDR3, as DNA: TGTGCCAGCAGCTTAGACATCCAGACGGGTAACTATGGCTACACCTTC. Its translation: CASSLDIQTGNYGYTF.

This rearrangement joins TRBV24-1 to TRBJ2-7; perhaps TRBD1 as D (6 bases). With 10 bases removed from V and 1 base from J, the gap between germline ends came to 13 bases. Germline lookup yields CDR1 KGHDR and CDR2 SFDVKD. CDR3 length: 13 amino acids. The CDR3 nucleotides read TGTGCCACTCCCTCCGGGACATCCTACGAGCAGTACTTC. This gives the protein CATPSGTSYEQYF.

The rearrangement uses TRBV9 and TRBJ1-6, with D perhaps matching TRBD1 (6 bases). Germline V gene data show CDR1 as SGDLS and CDR2 as YYNGEE. V lost 0 bases and J 10 bases, leaving 14 bases between the germline ends. The CDR3 has 15 residues. Here the CDR3 DNA reads TGTGCCAGCAGCGTAGCCCCGGGACATTTCTCACCCCTCCACTTT. Amino acid sequence: CASSVAPGHFSPLHF.